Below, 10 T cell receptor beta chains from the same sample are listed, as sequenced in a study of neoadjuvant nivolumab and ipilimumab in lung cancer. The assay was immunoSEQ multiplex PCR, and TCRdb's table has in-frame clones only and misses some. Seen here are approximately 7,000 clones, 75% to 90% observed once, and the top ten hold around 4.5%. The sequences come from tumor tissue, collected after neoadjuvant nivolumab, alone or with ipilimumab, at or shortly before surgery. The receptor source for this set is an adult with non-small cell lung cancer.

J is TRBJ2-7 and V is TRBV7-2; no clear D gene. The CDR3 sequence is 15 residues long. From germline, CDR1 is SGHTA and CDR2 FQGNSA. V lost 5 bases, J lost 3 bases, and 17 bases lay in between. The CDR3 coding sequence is TGTGCCAGCAGCCAGGTCGGCCGGGCCAACTACGAGCAGTACTTC. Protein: CASSQVGRANYEQYF.

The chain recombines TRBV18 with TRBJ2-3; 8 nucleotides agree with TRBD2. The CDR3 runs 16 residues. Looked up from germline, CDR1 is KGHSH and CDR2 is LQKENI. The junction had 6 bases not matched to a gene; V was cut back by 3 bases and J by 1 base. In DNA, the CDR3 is TGTGCCAGCTCACCCCGGGAGGGGGTTGGCACAGATACGCAGTATTTT. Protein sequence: CASSPREGVGTDTQYF.

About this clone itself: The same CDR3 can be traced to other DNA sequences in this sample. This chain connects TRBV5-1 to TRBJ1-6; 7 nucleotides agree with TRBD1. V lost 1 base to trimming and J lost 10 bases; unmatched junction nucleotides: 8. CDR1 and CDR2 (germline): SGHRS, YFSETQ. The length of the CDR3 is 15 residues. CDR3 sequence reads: CASSLKGQGGSPLHF. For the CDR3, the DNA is TGCGCCAGCAGCTTGAAAGGGCAGGGGGGATCACCCCTCCACTTT.

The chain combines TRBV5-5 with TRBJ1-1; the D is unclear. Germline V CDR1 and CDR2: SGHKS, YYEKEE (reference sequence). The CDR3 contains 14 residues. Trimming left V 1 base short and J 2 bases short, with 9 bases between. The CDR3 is CASSLRTVNTEAFF. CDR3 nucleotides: TGTGCCAGCAGCTTGCGGACGGTCAACACTGAAGCTTTCTTT.

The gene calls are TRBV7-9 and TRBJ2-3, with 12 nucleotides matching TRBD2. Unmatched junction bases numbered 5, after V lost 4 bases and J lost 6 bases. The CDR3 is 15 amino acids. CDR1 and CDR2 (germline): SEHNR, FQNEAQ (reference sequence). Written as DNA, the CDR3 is TGTGCCAGCAGCTCTAGCGGGGGGGCAGGGGATACGCAGTATTTT. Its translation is CASSSSGGAGDTQYF.

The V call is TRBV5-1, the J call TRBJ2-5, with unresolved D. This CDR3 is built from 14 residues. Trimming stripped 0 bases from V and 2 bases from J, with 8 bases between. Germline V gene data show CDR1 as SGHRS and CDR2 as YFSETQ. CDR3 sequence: CASSLEQTQETQYF. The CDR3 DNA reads TGCGCCAGCAGCTTGGAACAGACTCAAGAGACCCAGTACTTC.

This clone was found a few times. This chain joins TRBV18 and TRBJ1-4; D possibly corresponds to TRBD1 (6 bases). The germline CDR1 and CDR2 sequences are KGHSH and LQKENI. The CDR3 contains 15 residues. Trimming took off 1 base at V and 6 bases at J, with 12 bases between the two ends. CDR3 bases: TGTGCCAGCTCACCACTTGGGACACGAGATGAAAAACTGTTTTTT. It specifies CASSPLGTRDEKLFF.

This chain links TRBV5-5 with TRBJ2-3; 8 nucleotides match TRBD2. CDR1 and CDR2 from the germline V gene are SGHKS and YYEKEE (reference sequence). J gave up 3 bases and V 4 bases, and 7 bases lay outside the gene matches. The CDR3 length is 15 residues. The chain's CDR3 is CASSPLGGATDTQYF. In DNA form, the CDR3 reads TGTGCCAGCAGCCCGCTCGGGGGGGCAACAGATACGCAGTATTTT.

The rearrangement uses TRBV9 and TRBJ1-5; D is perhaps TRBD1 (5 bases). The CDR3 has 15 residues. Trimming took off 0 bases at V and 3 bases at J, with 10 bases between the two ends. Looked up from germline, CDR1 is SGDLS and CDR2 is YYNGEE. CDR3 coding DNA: TGTGCCAGCAGCGTAGACCCAGGACACAATCAGCCCCAGCATTTT. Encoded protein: CASSVDPGHNQPQHF.

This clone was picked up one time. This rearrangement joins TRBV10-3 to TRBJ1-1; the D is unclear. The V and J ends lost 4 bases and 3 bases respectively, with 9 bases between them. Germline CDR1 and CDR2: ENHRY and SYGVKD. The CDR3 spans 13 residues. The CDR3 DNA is TGTGCCATCAGTGTTAGAAGGGACACTGAAGCTTTCTTT. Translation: CAISVRRDTEAFF.